This T cell receptor beta chain was documented in a study of T cell responses to AZD1222 COVID-19 vaccine. Study findings and constraints: Targeting of unmutated variant regions was reportedly seen in nearly half of spike-specific TCRs. Breadth and depth of Spike-specific TCRs rose after two AZD1222 doses. Across the whole spike, CD4 TCRs peaked at regions 160-218 and 743-854. White British ancestry dominated among donors, who included more females, and clonal diversity was possibly underestimated.

Data came from immunoSEQ multiplex PCR; TCRdb stores just in-frame clones and leaves some out. This repertoire shows more than 70,000 clones, about 92% found once; its top ten account for 3.5% to 5%. Germline-derived CDR1 and CDR2 are LGHDT and YNNKEL (reference sequence). V was clipped by 1 base and J by 7 bases, with 14 bases between them. The CDR3 contains 16 residues. Concerning this clone itself: Its target is unknown.

Specimen: peripheral blood, collected on day 0 of AZD1222 vaccination. The TCR originated in an adult in good health. V is TRBV3-1 (or the pseudogene TRBV3-2) and J is TRBJ1-6; D remains unclear. The CDR3, as DNA: TGTGCCAGCAGCCAAGGAGGATCGGGAAAAAATTCACCCCTCCACTTT. As protein: CASSQGGSGKNSPLHF.